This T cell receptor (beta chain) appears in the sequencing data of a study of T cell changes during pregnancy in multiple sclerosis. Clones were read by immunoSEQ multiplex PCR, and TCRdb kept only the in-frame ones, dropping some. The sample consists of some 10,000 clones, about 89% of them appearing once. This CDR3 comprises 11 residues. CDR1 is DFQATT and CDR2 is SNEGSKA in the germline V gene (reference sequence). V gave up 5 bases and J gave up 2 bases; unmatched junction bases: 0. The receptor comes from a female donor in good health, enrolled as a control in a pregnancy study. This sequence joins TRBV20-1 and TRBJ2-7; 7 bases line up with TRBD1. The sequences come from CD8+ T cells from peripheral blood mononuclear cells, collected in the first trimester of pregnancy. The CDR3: CSAGTAYEQYF. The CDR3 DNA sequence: TGCAGTGCTGGGACAGCCTACGAGCAGTACTTC.